This TCR beta chain was identified in a study of cytomegalovirus exposure and HLA in healthy donors. Study-level findings and limits: Rarity marked most TCR sequences, yet some public TCRs occurred in many donors.

The CDR3 sequence is 16 residues long. With V trimmed by 0 bases and J by 2 bases, 5 bases remained unmatched. Germline values: CDR1 SGHRS, CDR2 YFSETQ. Comments on this clone: Its specificity is not known.

The PCR made use of 60 Vbeta and 13 Jbeta primers. Sequencing was performed with immunoSEQ multiplex PCR; in TCRdb, only in-frame clones are kept and a portion is missing. This repertoire shows roughly 240,000 clones, 85% found once; its top ten account for about 0.25%. Material for sequencing was PBMCs. This TCR derives from a girl aged 2 to 9 in good health and CMV-seronegative. The rearrangement uses TRBV5-1 and TRBJ2-3; 8 bases match TRBD2. CDR3 region: CASSLELAGFTDTQYF. CDR3 sequence (DNA): TGCGCCAGCAGCTTGGAGCTAGCGGGTTTCACAGATACGCAGTATTTT.